This T cell receptor (beta chain) was found in a study of cytomegalovirus exposure and HLA in healthy donors. Study findings and constraints: When analyzed later, the rates of TCR association showed variation by HLA locus, with DRB1 the most and HLA-C the fewest. Common viral pathogens (according to a later analysis) appeared linked to several of the most significant clusters.

Points on this clone: Its specificity is not known. At the DNA level, this CDR3 is encoded by other sequences in the same sample as well.

Germline CDR1 and CDR2: KGHSH and LQKENI. The CDR3 runs 13 residues. V dropped 2 bases and J dropped 4; count of bases not matched to a gene: 0. The PCR used 60 Vbeta and 13 Jbeta primers. The assay was immunoSEQ multiplex PCR, and TCRdb's table has in-frame clones only and misses some. The table records 150,000 to 250,000 clones, approximately 85% of them present only once. The sample comprised PBMCs. The chain combines TRBV18 with TRBJ2-5, with 8 bases lining up with TRBD2. The TCR sequence derives from a woman between 45 and 65 years old in good health and CMV-seronegative. The CDR3 DNA follows: TGTGCCAGCTCACCAGGACTAGCAGAGACCCAGTACTTC. This encodes CASSPGLAETQYF.